These T cell receptor beta chains were read from a single sample in a study of T cells after yellow fever vaccination. TCRdb redid the calling of the 5' RACE reads with MiXCR, one entry per CDR3 protein. The sample has 70,000 or so distinct CDR3 sequences; about 6% are singletons. Sequencing was performed on CD4+ T cells sorted from PBMCs, taken approximately 15 days after the first yellow fever vaccination. The receptors derive from a man between 18 and 29 years old who received the YFV17D yellow fever vaccine. Each CDR3 is given with its conserved first and last residue.

j_call: TRBJ2-3; v_call: TRBV5-4; cdr3_length: 15; cdr3_aa: CASSQSGGYADTQYF
j_call: TRBJ2-7; v_call: TRBV7-2; cdr3_length: 16; cdr3_aa: CASSDGGTSGGREQYF
j_call: TRBJ2-3; v_call: TRBV19; cdr3_length: 17; cdr3_aa: CASSILAGAPRRDTQYF
j_call: TRBJ2-1; v_call: TRBV6-2/TRBV6-3; cdr3_length: 11; cdr3_aa: CASNDGMGQFF
j_call: TRBJ2-7; v_call: TRBV5-1; cdr3_length: 15; cdr3_aa: CASSPSGASENEQYF
j_call: TRBJ2-1; v_call: TRBV14; cdr3_length: 13; cdr3_aa: CASSQTKGPSAFF
j_call: TRBJ2-7; v_call: TRBV7-9; cdr3_length: 11; cdr3_aa: CASSRYREQYF
j_call: TRBJ1-5; v_call: TRBV4-2; cdr3_length: 16; cdr3_aa: CASSLAFQGSGQPQHF
j_call: TRBJ1-4; v_call: TRBV4-1; cdr3_length: 15; cdr3_aa: CASSRAGTGDEKLFF
j_call: TRBJ1-5; v_call: TRBV12-3/TRBV12-4; cdr3_length: 13; cdr3_aa: CASRQGGNQPQHF
j_call: TRBJ1-3; v_call: TRBV18; cdr3_length: 16; cdr3_aa: CASSPREKISGNTIYF
j_call: TRBJ1-2; v_call: TRBV7-2; cdr3_length: 16; cdr3_aa: CASSLALGQGADGYTF
j_call: TRBJ1-5; v_call: TRBV12-3/TRBV12-4; cdr3_length: 14; cdr3_aa: CASSRGQLNQPQHF
j_call: TRBJ1-4; v_call: TRBV7-2; cdr3_length: 15; cdr3_aa: CASSLAGQANEKLFF
j_call: TRBJ2-5; v_call: TRBV20-1; cdr3_length: 14; cdr3_aa: CSAAPTSRVETQYF
j_call: TRBJ2-4; v_call: TRBV19; cdr3_length: 15; cdr3_aa: CASTLSGEAKNIQYF
j_call: TRBJ2-5; v_call: TRBV7-2; cdr3_length: 16; cdr3_aa: CASSPKPGGPGVNQYF
j_call: TRBJ2-5; v_call: TRBV5-1; cdr3_length: 15; cdr3_aa: CASNRGATQQETQYF
j_call: TRBJ2-7; v_call: TRBV18; cdr3_length: 15; cdr3_aa: CASSLSSAAPYEQYF
j_call: TRBJ2-2; v_call: TRBV7-2; cdr3_length: 17; cdr3_aa: CASNPGGAGGNTGELFF
j_call: TRBJ1-3; v_call: TRBV18; cdr3_length: 18; cdr3_aa: CASSPPSKSTGAGNTIYF
j_call: TRBJ2-3; v_call: TRBV29-1; cdr3_length: 12; cdr3_aa: CSVDGASDTQYF
j_call: TRBJ1-1; v_call: TRBV12-3/TRBV12-4; cdr3_length: 14; cdr3_aa: CASSSRGEGTEAFF
j_call: TRBJ2-3; v_call: TRBV7-2; cdr3_length: 13; cdr3_aa: CASAGRITDTQYF
j_call: TRBJ1-6; v_call: TRBV5-1; cdr3_length: 16; cdr3_aa: CASGEQDLSYNSPLHF
j_call: TRBJ2-3; v_call: TRBV7-8; cdr3_length: 15; cdr3_aa: CASSSLGGSTDTQYF
j_call: TRBJ1-2; v_call: TRBV10-3; cdr3_length: 14; cdr3_aa: CAISGSGTEYGYTF
j_call: TRBJ1-2; v_call: TRBV7-2; cdr3_length: 14; cdr3_aa: CATSSYRAGYGYTF
j_call: TRBJ2-1; v_call: TRBV12-3/TRBV12-4; cdr3_length: 17; cdr3_aa: CASSLSSGGKTYNEQFF
j_call: TRBJ1-2; v_call: TRBV7-2; cdr3_length: 14; cdr3_aa: CASSFRSGNLDYTF
j_call: TRBJ2-1; v_call: TRBV5-4; cdr3_length: 17; cdr3_aa: CASSLAPLSGGAEEQFF
j_call: TRBJ1-2; v_call: TRBV7-3; cdr3_length: 13; cdr3_aa: CASSLNGRRGYTF
j_call: TRBJ2-1; v_call: TRBV20-1; cdr3_length: 17; cdr3_aa: CSAPGLAGLTKGNEQFF
j_call: TRBJ1-3; v_call: TRBV18; cdr3_length: 15; cdr3_aa: CASSPPQGSGNTIYF
j_call: TRBJ2-5; v_call: TRBV29-1; cdr3_length: 16; cdr3_aa: CSVDGLAGALQETQYF
j_call: TRBJ2-5; v_call: TRBV15; cdr3_length: 15; cdr3_aa: CATSRDVSREETQYF
j_call: TRBJ2-7; v_call: TRBV27; cdr3_length: 16; cdr3_aa: CASSLTPRQTSYEQYF
j_call: TRBJ2-4; v_call: TRBV5-1; cdr3_length: 14; cdr3_aa: CASSADSYGDIQYF
j_call: TRBJ2-5; v_call: TRBV6-1; cdr3_length: 14; cdr3_aa: CASSPGGAQETQYF
j_call: TRBJ2-2; v_call: TRBV4-3; cdr3_length: 12; cdr3_aa: CASSPGYGELFF
j_call: TRBJ1-5; v_call: TRBV9; cdr3_length: 15; cdr3_aa: CASSVEAGGNQPQHF
j_call: TRBJ1-2; v_call: TRBV18; cdr3_length: 16; cdr3_aa: CASSPPGTPGGYGYTF
j_call: TRBJ2-3; v_call: TRBV7-9; cdr3_length: 15; cdr3_aa: CASSPTRGGSDTQYF
j_call: TRBJ2-3; v_call: TRBV4-2; cdr3_length: 15; cdr3_aa: CASSREQRDTDTQYF
j_call: TRBJ2-1; v_call: TRBV7-2; cdr3_length: 15; cdr3_aa: CASSLRGNLYNEQFF
j_call: TRBJ2-3; v_call: TRBV11-2; cdr3_length: 13; cdr3_aa: CASSWDSTGTQYF
j_call: TRBJ2-3; v_call: TRBV7-2; cdr3_length: 13; cdr3_aa: CASSVGGGDTQYF
j_call: TRBJ2-5; v_call: TRBV7-9; cdr3_length: 14; cdr3_aa: CASSVSGSQETQYF
j_call: TRBJ1-6; v_call: TRBV4-1; cdr3_length: 15; cdr3_aa: CASSQGTGMRSPLHF
j_call: TRBJ1-5; v_call: TRBV11-2; cdr3_length: 17; cdr3_aa: CASSLGEGQGINQPQHF
j_call: TRBJ2-1; v_call: TRBV11-3; cdr3_length: 16; cdr3_aa: CASSLEGAGGALEQFF
j_call: TRBJ2-7; v_call: TRBV5-6; cdr3_length: 11; cdr3_aa: CASSSMGEQYF
j_call: TRBJ1-3; v_call: TRBV20-1; cdr3_length: 16; cdr3_aa: CSARAVWPGAGNTIYF
j_call: TRBJ1-3; v_call: TRBV20-1; cdr3_length: 13; cdr3_aa: CSARDSSGNTIYF